This TCR beta chain was captured by sequencing in a study of blood T cell repertoires in COVID-19. About the study: In each case, the material was cDNA or gDNA derived from T cells, B-cell-depleted T cells, or PBMCs.

Trimming removed 0 bases from V and 5 bases from J, with 12 bases in between. Germline values: CDR1 ENHRY, CDR2 SYGVKD. This CDR3 region has 15 residues. The study recruited people aged roughly 18 to 95 years across roughly 25 US areas. Original methodology: The authors estimated nucleated cell counts from reference gene primer amplification. Here immunoSEQ multiplex PCR was the method, and the copy in TCRdb shows in-frame clones only, minus some. From that table come the V and J calls and clone size; the DNA was used to work out D and trimming. Found here are about 150,000 clones, around four fifths of them singletons; the top ten hold around 6.2%.

The sequence was collected from a woman aged 40 to 50 who had recovered from COVID-19. The source material was PBMCs or T cells enriched from blood (not recorded which). The V call is TRBV10-3, the J call TRBJ2-3; possibly TRBD2 for D (7 bases). DNA for the CDR3: TGTGCCATCAGTGAGTCCGGGGGGCAGGAAGATACGCAGTATTTT. This translates into CAISESGGQEDTQYF.